Following are 30 T cell receptor beta chains from one sample sequenced in a study of blood T cell repertoires in COVID-19. Here immunoSEQ multiplex PCR was the method, and the copy in TCRdb shows in-frame clones only, minus some. The table has 200,000 or so clones, 88% seen once. Sequenced: PBMCs or T cells enriched from blood (not recorded which). These receptors were collected from a woman under 40 who had recovered from COVID-19.

This clone was seen once. The gene calls are TRBV6-1 and TRBJ1-1; a weak D match, TRBD1 (5 bases). The CDR3 totals 15 residues. V was cut by 1 base and J by 5 bases, with 14 bases left in between. In germline, CDR1 is MNHNS, CDR2 SASEGT. CDR3 protein: CASSEGETVATEAFF. The CDR3 nucleotides read TGTGCCAGCAGTGAAGGCGAGACAGTGGCGACTGAAGCTTTCTTT.

The chain has TRBV4-3 and TRBJ2-7; D unresolved. The germline V gene encodes CDR1 LGHNA and CDR2 YSLEER. CDR3 length: 15 amino acids. Trimming cost V 1 base and J 3 bases, with 13 bases left between them. In DNA form, the CDR3 reads TGCGCCAGCAGCCAAGGCTCAGAACCGCTCTACGAGCAGTACTTC. It is translated as CASSQGSEPLYEQYF.

The J gene is TRBJ2-3, the V gene TRBV7-2, with TRBD1 matching 7 bases. After removal of 1 base from V and 7 bases from J, the junction contained 5 bases not matched to a gene. Germline V gene data show CDR1 as SGHTA and CDR2 as FQGNSA. The CDR3 is made up of 14 amino acids. The CDR3 here is CASSLEGASHTQYF. The CDR3 coding sequence is TGTGCCAGCAGCTTAGAGGGGGCTAGCCATACGCAGTATTTT.

CDR3 in amino acids: CASSVGGRGFGINQPQHF. In DNA, the CDR3 is TGTGCCAGCAGCGTAGGTGGGAGGGGTTTTGGTATCAATCAGCCCCAGCATTTT. The rearrangement links TRBV9 to TRBJ1-5; tentative D call: TRBD1 (5 bases). V was pared by 0 bases and J by 3 bases, with 19 bases between. The germline V gene encodes CDR1 SGDLS and CDR2 YYNGEE. The CDR3 runs to 18 residues.

The chain combines TRBV7-2 with TRBJ2-5; 7 nucleotides match TRBD2. V lost 1 base to trimming and J lost 4 bases; unmatched junction nucleotides: 9. CDR1 and CDR2 (germline): SGHTA, FQGNSA. CDR3 length equals 16 residues. CDR3 nucleotide sequence: TGTGCCAGCAGCTTAGTACGCAGACTAGCACGAGAGACCCAGTACTTC. It specifies CASSLVRRLARETQYF.

This clone came up once. Other DNA variants within this sample encode the same CDR3. V is TRBV7-9 and J is TRBJ1-3; the match to TRBD1 covers 7 bases. The V gene end was trimmed by 5 bases and the J gene end by 2 bases; junction bases not matched to a gene: 3. The CDR3 covers 14 residues. Germline CDR1 reads SEHNR; CDR2 reads FQNEAQ (reference sequence). As DNA, the CDR3 is TGTGCCAGCAGCCTGACAGGGACTGGAAACACCATATATTTT. The encoded protein is CASSLTGTGNTIYF. The variable domain in full, with the rest retrieved from reference TRBV7-9 and TRBJ1-3, is DTGVSQNPRHKITKRGQNVTFRCDPISEHNRLYWYRQTLGQGPEFLTYFQNEAQLEKSRLLSDRFSAERPKGSFSTLEIQRTEQGDSAMYLCASSLTGTGNTIYFGEGSWLTVV.

The chain carries TRBV6-1 and TRBJ1-4; D gene uncertain. The CDR3 is 14 residues long. V was cut by 2 bases and J by 8 bases, with 12 bases left in between. Per the germline V gene, CDR1 is MNHNS and CDR2 is SASEGT. The CDR3 DNA reads TGTGCCAGCAGTGAAAGGAGGATACAAGAAAAACTGTTTTTT. Its translation: CASSERRIQEKLFF.

The chain combines TRBV9 with TRBJ1-2; TRBD1 is a possible D gene (5 bases). Germline V gives CDR1 SGDLS, CDR2 YYNGEE. Trimming took off 3 bases at V and 4 bases at J, with 13 bases between the two ends. There are 14 residues in the CDR3. CDR3 sequence reads: CASSGPTERYGYTF. As DNA, the CDR3 is TGTGCCAGCAGCGGACCGACAGAACGCTATGGCTACACCTTC.

The chain couples TRBV11-2 to TRBJ2-1; maybe TRBD1 (6 bases). V was cut by 5 bases and J by 7 bases, with 9 bases left in between. The V gene's germline CDR1 is SGHAT and CDR2 FQNNGV. The CDR3 loop spans 12 amino acids. The CDR3 is CASSAQGNEQFF. The CDR3 DNA reads as TGTGCCAGCAGCGCACAGGGTAATGAGCAGTTCTTC. Using reference TRBV11-2 and TRBJ2-1 for the parts outside the CDR3, the full variable domain is EAGVAQSPRYKIIEKRQSVAFWCNPISGHATLYWYQQILGQGPKLLIQFQNNGVVDDSQLPKDRFSAERLKGVDSTLKIQPAKLEDSAVYLCASSAQGNEQFFGPGTRLTVL.

This chain links TRBV2 with TRBJ1-4; D unclear. The CDR3 runs 15 residues. Trimming removed 3 bases at V and 7 bases at J, with 15 bases between. The germline gives CDR1 SNHLY, CDR2 FYNNEI. CDR3 nucleotide sequence: TGTGCCAGCAGTGATCAGGAGGAGAGTTCTGAAAAACTGTTTTTT. Amino acid sequence: CASSDQEESSEKLFF.

The rearrangement uses TRBV3-1 (or the pseudogene TRBV3-2) and TRBJ2-7; 9 bases align to TRBD1. The CDR3 covers 15 residues. J lost 3 bases, V lost 1 base, and 4 bases had no gene match. In germline, CDR1 is LGHDT, CDR2 YNNKEL (reference sequence). The CDR3 DNA sequence: TGTGCCAGCAGCCAAGGCGGGACAGGGCACTACGAGCAGTACTTC. It translates to CASSQGGTGHYEQYF.

V is TRBV5-1 and J is TRBJ1-1, with 7 bases that match TRBD1. Losses at the gene ends were 7 bases for V and 3 bases for J; bases not matched to a gene: 9. The CDR3 totals 14 residues. Per the germline V gene, CDR1 is SGHRS and CDR2 is YFSETQ. Here the CDR3 DNA reads TGCGCCAGCGCCGATACAGGGGACTACACTGAAGCTTTCTTT. Residues: CASADTGDYTEAFF.

This sequence joins TRBV5-1 and TRBJ1-4, with a weak D call TRBD1 (6 bases). The V and J ends lost 1 base and 8 bases respectively, with 12 bases between them. Germline lookup yields CDR1 SGHRS and CDR2 YFSETQ. This CDR3 has 14 residues. The CDR3 protein is CASSLQGRGEKLFF. The CDR3 nucleotides are TGCGCCAGCAGCTTGCAGGGGCGCGGGGAAAAACTGTTTTTT.

The CDR3: CASSSSRDSGTDTQYF. Here the CDR3 DNA reads TGTGCCAGCAGCTCTAGCAGGGACTCCGGCACAGATACGCAGTATTTT. The chain couples TRBV7-6 to TRBJ2-3; D possibly corresponds to TRBD2 (6 bases). Trimming left V 4 bases short and J 1 base short, with 15 bases between. The CDR3 is 16 residues long. Germline loops: CDR1 SGHVS, CDR2 FNYEAQ. The full variable domain, its missing parts supplied by reference TRBV7-6 and TRBJ2-3, is GAGVSQSPRYKVTKRGQDVALRCDPISGHVSLYWYRQALGQGPEFLTYFNYEAQQDKSGLPNDRFSAERPEGSISTLTIQRTEQRDSAMYRCASSSSRDSGTDTQYFGPGTRLTVL.

The chain employs TRBV5-1 and TRBJ1-1, with D possibly TRBD1 on 5 matching bases. Per the germline V gene, CDR1 is SGHRS and CDR2 is YFSETQ. The germline V and J ends were trimmed by 0 bases and 4 bases, with 10 bases remaining between them. The CDR3 has 14 residues. CDR3 in amino acids: CASSLEGQGTEAFF. CDR3 sequence (DNA): TGCGCCAGCAGCTTGGAGGGTCAGGGCACTGAAGCTTTCTTT.

The chain recombines TRBV6-5 with TRBJ1-2; 8 bases fit TRBD1. The CDR3 has 13 residues. V dropped 6 bases and J dropped 7; count of bases not matched to a gene: 7. Germline CDR1 is MNHEY and CDR2 is SVGAGI. The CDR3 loop reads CASSPQGAGGYTF. DNA for the CDR3: TGTGCCAGCAGCCCCCAGGGGGCTGGTGGCTACACCTTC.

The chain employs TRBV4-3 and TRBJ1-2; maybe TRBD1 (6 bases). The CDR3 contains 13 residues. Trimming pared 1 base from V and 6 bases from J, leaving 9 bases between. Germline-derived CDR1 and CDR2 are LGHNA and YSLEER. The DNA for the CDR3 is TGCGCCAGCAGCCAAGTTCAGGGGAATGGCTACACCTTC. Protein: CASSQVQGNGYTF.

This chain connects TRBV7-9 to TRBJ1-5; 7 positions match TRBD1. CDR1 is SEHNR and CDR2 is FQNEAQ in the germline V gene (reference sequence). The CDR3 is 15 amino acids. V was clipped by 5 bases and J by 1 base; unmatched bases: 5. DNA for the CDR3: TGTGCCAGCAGCAACAGGGGTGGAAGCAATCAGCCCCAGCATTTT. Translated, it gives CASSNRGGSNQPQHF.

The V call is TRBV19, the J call TRBJ2-2; 7 bases fit TRBD2. Trimming took 2 bases from V and 4 from J; bases not matched to a gene: 4. The V gene's germline CDR1 is LNHDA and CDR2 SQIVND (reference sequence). This CDR3 spans 15 amino acids. DNA of the CDR3: TGTGCCAGTAGTATATCGGGCGGGGGCACCGGGGAGCTGTTTTTT. The encoded protein is CASSISGGGTGELFF.

This chain connects TRBV4-1 to TRBJ1-2; D may be TRBD1 (6 bases). From germline, CDR1 is MGHRA and CDR2 YSYEKL. V shed 2 bases and J shed 2 bases, with 18 bases lying between them. This CDR3 has 17 residues. The CDR3 nucleotides are TGCGCCAGCAGCCAATACCATTTAGACAGGACGAACTATGGCTACACCTTC. Translation: CASSQYHLDRTNYGYTF.

The gene calls are TRBV10-3 and TRBJ1-2; possibly TRBD1 for D (5 bases). The germline gives CDR1 ENHRY, CDR2 SYGVKD. Trimming took 6 bases from V and 1 from J, leaving 12 bases between them. The CDR3 runs 14 residues. In DNA form, the CDR3 reads TGTGCCATCAGAATGGAGGGGCATAACTATGGCTACACCTTC. This codes for CAIRMEGHNYGYTF.

With respect to this clone: The identical CDR3 is also encoded by other nucleotide sequences in the sample. This chain links TRBV28 with TRBJ2-3; no clear D. This CDR3 contains 14 residues. Trimming removed 3 bases from V and 1 base from J, with 8 bases in between. CDR1 is MDHEN, CDR2 SYDVKM, per germline. The CDR3 region has the DNA TGTGCCAGCAGTTTCGTCGCAGGCACAGATACGCAGTATTTT. It specifies CASSFVAGTDTQYF.

This clone was recorded only once. The CDR3 region has the DNA TGTGCCAGCAGCTTAGTGGAGTCAGCTCCTGAAGCTTTCTTT. Translation: CASSLVESAPEAFF. V and J are TRBV7-9 and TRBJ1-1; D uncertain. Germline assignment: CDR1 SEHNR and CDR2 FQNEAQ (reference sequence). The CDR3 totals 14 residues. Trimming cost V 1 base and J 6 bases, with 12 bases left between them.

This sequence joins TRBV9 and TRBJ1-2; D remains unclear. Looked up from germline, CDR1 is SGDLS and CDR2 is YYNGEE. The V gene lost 4 bases and the J gene lost 10 bases, with 11 bases spanning the gap. This CDR3 has 11 residues. Written as DNA, the CDR3 is TGTGCCAGCAGCATGGGAGTATCCTACACCTTC. Residues: CASSMGVSYTF.

The chain combines TRBV19 with TRBJ2-7; 7 nucleotides agree with TRBD1. The germline gives CDR1 LNHDA, CDR2 SQIVND (reference sequence). The CDR3 contains 15 residues. Trimming cost V 4 bases and J 3 bases; bases outside gene matches: 9. Here the CDR3 reads CASSTSRQGFYEQYF. Written as DNA, the CDR3 is TGTGCCAGTAGTACCTCTCGACAGGGATTCTACGAGCAGTACTTC.

This clone was detected only once. CDR3 coding DNA: TGTGCCAGCAGCTTTAGGATGACAGGGGCAGATGAAAAACTGTTTTTT. Translating gives CASSFRMTGADEKLFF. V gene TRBV7-2 combines with J gene TRBJ1-4; the match to TRBD1 covers 8 bases. Germline-derived CDR1 and CDR2 are SGHTA and FQGNSA. This CDR3 is built from 16 residues. Unmatched junction bases numbered 9, after V lost 3 bases and J lost 6 bases.

This chain links TRBV4-2 with TRBJ1-2; D may be TRBD1 (5 bases). The CDR3 consists of 15 residues. V gave up 3 bases and J gave up 2 bases, with 13 bases separating them. Looked up from germline, CDR1 is LGHNA and CDR2 is YNFKEQ. CDR3 DNA sequence: TGTGCCAGCAGCCACGGGGGTCGGGGCAACTATGGCTACACCTTC. Translation gives CASSHGGRGNYGYTF.

The V gene is TRBV9, the J gene TRBJ1-2, with 8 nucleotides matching TRBD1. The germline gives CDR1 SGDLS, CDR2 YYNGEE. This CDR3 comprises 15 residues. Trimming took 3 bases from V and 4 from J; bases not matched to a gene: 8. The CDR3 DNA follows: TGTGCCAGCAGCGGGGCCGACAGGGGATCCTATGGCTACACCTTC. Translating gives CASSGADRGSYGYTF.

The chain is built from TRBV4-3 and TRBJ2-2; tentatively, D is TRBD2 (6 bases). V lost 0 bases, J lost 4 bases, and 15 bases lay in between. Germline-derived CDR1 and CDR2 are LGHNA and YSLEER. The CDR3 loop spans 17 amino acids. The CDR3 reads CASSQDLGTWGTGELFF. The CDR3 region has the DNA TGCGCCAGCAGCCAAGATTTAGGGACTTGGGGCACCGGGGAGCTGTTTTTT.

Only a few counts were recorded for this clone. The rearrangement joins TRBV7-9 to TRBJ1-6, with D perhaps matching TRBD1 (5 bases). V was trimmed by 5 bases and J by 9 bases, leaving 11 bases between them. The CDR3 totals 13 residues. CDR1 and CDR2 from the germline V gene are SEHNR and FQNEAQ (reference sequence). CDR3 DNA sequence: TGTGCCAGCAGCATGACAGTGACTTCACCCCTCCACTTT. It encodes CASSMTVTSPLHF.